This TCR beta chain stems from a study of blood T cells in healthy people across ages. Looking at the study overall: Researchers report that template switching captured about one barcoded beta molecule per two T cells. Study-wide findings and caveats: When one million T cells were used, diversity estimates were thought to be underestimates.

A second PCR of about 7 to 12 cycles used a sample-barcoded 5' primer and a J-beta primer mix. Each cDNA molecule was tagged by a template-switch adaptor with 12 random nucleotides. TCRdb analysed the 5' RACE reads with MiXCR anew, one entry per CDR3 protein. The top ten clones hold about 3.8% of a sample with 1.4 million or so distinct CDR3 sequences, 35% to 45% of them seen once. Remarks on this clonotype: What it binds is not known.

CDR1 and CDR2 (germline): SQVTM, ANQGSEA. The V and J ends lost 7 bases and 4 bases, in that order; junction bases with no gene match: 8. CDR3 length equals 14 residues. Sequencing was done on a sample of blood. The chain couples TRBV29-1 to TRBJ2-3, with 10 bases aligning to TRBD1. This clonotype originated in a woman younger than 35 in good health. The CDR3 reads CSGRQGAQADTQYF. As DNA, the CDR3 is TGCAGCGGGCGACAGGGGGCACAGGCAGATACGCAGTATTTT.